This TCR beta chain was observed in a study of human T cells and chemical hapten exposure. At the level of the study: It was small differences in pooled library volume that mainly caused per-sample TCR yields to vary. Regarding the study as a whole: TCRs exceeding 1 in 1000 frequency stayed unchanged with DPC sensitization.

Remarks on this clonotype: Its antigen is currently unknown.

During construction of the library, unique molecular identifiers were attached to individual cDNA molecules for quantitative, reproducible TCR counting. In the original workflow: Ranging from roughly 23,224 to 690,600, TCR counts per sample had a median value of approximately 95,000. One entry per CDR3 protein, called by TCRdb with MiXCR from the RACE reads. The authors' filters were not applied to this entry. The profile shows over 85,000 distinct CDR3 sequences, approximately 10% of them singletons. The V gene end was trimmed by 6 bases and the J gene end by 6 bases; junction bases not matched to a gene: 15. Per the germline V gene, CDR1 is DFQATT and CDR2 is SNEGSKA (reference sequence). The CDR3 runs 15 residues. The time point: healthy volunteer bleed at 2 weeks. Sequencing started from total RNA isolated from unfractionated whole blood.

V gene TRBV20-1 combines with J gene TRBJ2-7; 9 nucleotides match TRBD1. Sequencing used whole blood. The origin of this receptor is a female donor in good health. Some clones in this sample may be carry-over from other donors' samples. The CDR3 spells CSAGVPGQGMGEQYF. The CDR3 DNA follows: TGCAGTGCAGGAGTACCGGGACAGGGTATGGGCGAGCAGTACTTC.